This T cell receptor beta chain was sequenced in a study of T cells in Graves' hyperthyroidism and ophthalmopathy. In the study overall: Peripheral blood sampling occurred at initial diagnosis, before any treatment.

The CDR3 sequence is 14 residues long. CDR1 and CDR2 from the germline V gene are MDHEN and SYDVKM. The V end was cut by 4 bases, the J end by 12 bases, with 16 bases between. This clonotype was detected a few times. The antigen remains unidentified. Study-wide findings and caveats: The majority of expanded thyroid clonotypes above 0.001 also appeared in blood. For ophthalmopathy, model prediction preceded onset by a median roughly 5.9 months.

Patients were aged 18 to 65, had disease duration under 2 months, and had newly diagnosed hyperthyroidism. Amplification targeted TCR beta CDR3 regions from RNA transcripts. With the HTBI primer set, the TCR CDR3 went through a first round of RT-PCR. In TCRdb, the multiplex PCR reads were re-called with MiXCR into one record per CDR3 protein. The sample lists 300,000 to 450,000 distinct CDR3 sequences, about 15% occurring once. The sequencing input was blood. This receptor was taken from a woman between 18 and 30 years old with Graves' hyperthyroidism that later progressed to Graves' ophthalmopathy. The chain has TRBV28 and TRBJ1-6, with a tentative D call TRBD1 (5 bases). CDR3 residues: CASSWGTGQGPLHF. CDR3 bases: TGTGCCAGCAGTTGGGGGACGGGTCAGGGACCCCTCCACTTT.